A selection of T cell receptor beta chains follows, all from one sample in a study of Siglec-9 on CD8 T cells in melanoma. Method: immunoSEQ multiplex PCR; TCRdb's copy keeps in-frame clones and lacks some. The top ten hold more than 1.5% of the sample, which has about 33,000 clones, about 86% seen once. The specimen was Siglec-9- CD8+ T cells sorted from blood. These receptors all stem from a human donor in good health. CDR3s leave out the opening cysteine and the closing phenylalanine or tryptophan.

j_call: TRBJ2-1; v_call: TRBV19; cdr3_aa: ASSMGGGNEQF
j_call: TRBJ1-5; v_call: TRBV4-2; cdr3_aa: ASSQGWTDNQPQH
j_call: TRBJ1-2; v_call: TRBV7-9; cdr3_aa: ASSLAGLNYGYT
j_call: TRBJ2-7; v_call: TRBV11-1; cdr3_aa: ASSLVTSPLYEQY
j_call: TRBJ1-1; v_call: TRBV19; cdr3_aa: ASSGGGTEAF
j_call: TRBJ2-5; v_call: TRBV19; cdr3_aa: ASSTLFVDQETQY
j_call: TRBJ2-1; v_call: TRBV5-1; cdr3_aa: ASSFGNRGGHEQF
j_call: TRBJ2-3; v_call: TRBV28; cdr3_aa: ASTREGDTDTQY
j_call: TRBJ1-1; v_call: TRBV6-5; cdr3_aa: ASSYYGGEVAF
j_call: TRBJ2-7; v_call: TRBV5-1; cdr3_aa: ASSPGTSGTYEQY
j_call: TRBJ2-7; v_call: TRBV6-6; cdr3_aa: ASSVSGTEPYEQY
j_call: TRBJ2-7; v_call: TRBV7-9; cdr3_aa: ASSLDYEQY
j_call: TRBJ2-5; v_call: TRBV4-1; cdr3_aa: ASSQVPEETQY